The clone carrying this TCR beta chain was seen at least ten times. Its antigen is still unknown. The data stem from a study of early T cells in non-severe SARS-CoV-2 infection. Overall study context: Investigators sequenced bulk RNA drawn from unsorted whole blood, and chains remained unpaired. Study observations and caveats: VDJdb-based matching was biased toward anti-spike CD8 responses and missed private and CD4 specificities.

Attachment of unique molecular identifiers was made to individual cDNA molecules. Each CDR3 protein is one row after TCRdb ran MiXCR on the 5' RACE reads. The sample carries more than 50,000 distinct CDR3 sequences, roughly 13% recorded once. Material: whole blood. The receptor was derived from an adult who was a healthcare worker with PCR-confirmed SARS-CoV-2 infection or an uninfected control (not recorded which).

The CDR3 protein is CASSPQTGKYGYTF. The DNA for the CDR3 is TGTGCCAGCTCACCACAGACAGGGAAGTATGGCTACACCTTC. This chain connects TRBV18 to TRBJ1-2; TRBD1 matches 7 bases. Germline assignment: CDR1 KGHSH and CDR2 LQKENI. This CDR3 has 14 residues. J gave up 5 bases and V 1 base, and 4 bases lay outside the gene matches.